The TCR beta chain described here comes from a study of STAT5B mutations in CD4+ large granular lymphocyte leukemia. General study points: Higher CD4+ than CD8+ T-LGLL clonality might reflect small sample size.

Germline CDR1 reads LNHDA; CDR2 reads SQIVND (reference sequence). Trimming took 8 bases from V and 1 from J; bases not matched to a gene: 7. There are 14 residues in the CDR3. TCRdb's table, derived via immunoSEQ multiplex PCR, lists solely in-frame clones and lacks some. Here the sample spans 30,000 to 40,000 clones, around 88% being singletons. With respect to this clone: The antigen is unknown.

The specimen was CD4+ T cells from blood buffy coats. The clonotype comes from a human donor in good health. This rearrangement joins TRBV19 to TRBJ2-5; 7 bases fit TRBD2. The CDR3 DNA follows: TGTGCCAGTGCGCTAGCGGTTACCCAAGAGACCCAGTACTTC. Translation gives CASALAVTQETQYF.